The 9 T cell receptor beta chains presented below share a single source sample, sequenced in a study of T cell changes during pregnancy in multiple sclerosis. TCRdb's copy holds only in-frame clones and misses some; the assay was immunoSEQ multiplex PCR. The table lists approximately 80,000 clones, about 93% of them singletons, with less than 0.75% in the top ten. This sample comprised peripheral blood, obtained in the second trimester of pregnancy. These TCRs come from a female donor in good health, enrolled as a control in a pregnancy study.

This clone was recorded once. This chain connects TRBV7-8 to TRBJ1-5; 8 positions agree with TRBD1. Germline V gene sequence: CDR1 SGHVS, CDR2 FQNEAQ. This CDR3 region has 16 residues. V trimming: 5 bases; J trimming: 4 bases; junction bases outside the gene matches: 10. The CDR3 bases are TGTGCCAGCAGCCCGCGGACAGGGTTTATGAATCAGCCCCAGCATTTT. This translates into CASSPRTGFMNQPQHF.

This clone is a singleton in its sample. The chain links TRBV5-6 to TRBJ1-1, with 8 bases fitting TRBD1. This CDR3 comprises 14 residues. CDR1 is SGHDT and CDR2 is YYEEEE in the germline V gene. V was clipped by 0 bases and J by 7 bases; unmatched bases: 5. The chain's CDR3 is CASSLGLTGGEAFF. The CDR3 nucleotides are TGTGCCAGCAGCTTGGGTCTCACAGGGGGTGAAGCTTTCTTT.

The chain is built from TRBV9 and TRBJ2-5, with 15 bases fitting TRBD2. Germline CDR1 SGDLS, CDR2 YYNGEE. This CDR3 has 16 amino acids. The trim removed 3 bases at V and 4 bases at J, leaving 4 bases unmatched. The CDR3 DNA follows: TGTGCCAGCAGCGCCGGACTAGCGGGGGGGGTAGAGACCCAGTACTTC. Translation gives CASSAGLAGGVETQYF. Full variable domain (missing parts from reference TRBV9 and TRBJ2-5): DSGVTQTPKHLITATGQRVTLRCSPRSGDLSVYWYQQSLDQGLQFLIQYYNGEERAKGNILERFSAQQFPDLHSELNLSSLELGDSALYFCASSAGLAGGVETQYFGPGTRLLVL.

V is TRBV7-2 and J is TRBJ1-2; 10 bases line up with TRBD1. Germline values: CDR1 SGHTA, CDR2 FQGNSA. The junction had 6 bases not matched to a gene; V was cut back by 5 bases and J by 3 bases. There are 15 residues in the CDR3. For the CDR3, the DNA is TGTGCCAGCAGCACGACCGGGACAGGGGACTATGGCTACACCTTC. Its protein product is CASSTTGTGDYGYTF.

The chain is built from TRBV5-1 and TRBJ2-7; D is unclear. Germline loops: CDR1 SGHRS, CDR2 YFSETQ. V shed 2 bases and J shed 0 bases, with 6 bases lying between them. The CDR3 covers 13 residues. Written as DNA, the CDR3 is TGCGCCAGCAGCTTTACAGTCTCCTACGAGCAGTACTTC. Its translation: CASSFTVSYEQYF.

The rearrangement uses TRBV30 and TRBJ2-5, with 8 bases identical to TRBD2. After removal of 1 base from V and 5 bases from J, the junction contained 6 bases not matched to a gene. CDR3 length: 14 amino acids. Germline CDR1 is GTSNPN and CDR2 is SVGIG (reference sequence). The CDR3 DNA sequence: TGTGCCTGGAGTGCTAGCGGGCTTTGGGAGACCCAGTACTTC. It codes for CAWSASGLWETQYF. The full variable domain, completed using reference TRBV30 and TRBJ2-5, is SQTIHQWPATLVQPVGSPLSLECTVEGTSNPNLYWYRQAAGRGLQLLFYSVGIGQISSEVPQNLSASRPQDRQFILSSKKLLLSDSGFYLCAWSASGLWETQYFGPGTRLLVL.

J is TRBJ1-2 and V is TRBV5-8; D is undetermined. Trimming left V 2 bases short and J 4 bases short, with 12 bases between. Germline V gives CDR1 SGHTS, CDR2 YDEGEE. CDR3 length: 14 residues. The CDR3 sequence: CASSFEERVYGYTF. The CDR3 DNA sequence: TGTGCCAGCAGCTTTGAGGAGAGGGTCTATGGCTACACCTTC.

This chain links TRBV7-2 with TRBJ2-7, with D perhaps TRBD1 (5 bases). V dropped 1 base and J dropped 2 bases, with 9 bases sitting between them. The CDR3 sequence is 14 residues long. The germline V gene encodes CDR1 SGHTA and CDR2 FQGNSA. CDR3 residues: CASSLVWGPYEQYF. CDR3 sequence (DNA): TGTGCCAGCAGCTTAGTGTGGGGCCCCTACGAGCAGTACTTC.

V and J are TRBV5-6 and TRBJ1-2; 9 bases are a match to TRBD1. CDR3 length: 14 residues. Germline-derived CDR1 and CDR2 are SGHDT and YYEEEE. V lost 0 bases, J lost 4 bases, and 1 base stayed unmatched. CDR3 region: CASSLGDRAYGYTF. The CDR3 DNA sequence: TGTGCCAGCAGCTTGGGGGACAGGGCCTATGGCTACACCTTC.